The 26 T cell receptor beta chains below were found in one sample sequenced in a study of cytomegalovirus exposure and HLA in healthy donors. 60 Vbeta and 13 Jbeta primers were used in PCR. The assay was immunoSEQ multiplex PCR, and TCRdb's table has in-frame clones only and misses some. The sample has some 75,000 clones, and its top ten clones hold about 0.83%. The sequenced sample was PBMCs. The receptors originated from a boy between 10 and 17 years old in good health and CMV-seronegative.

The chain employs TRBV5-1 and TRBJ2-3, with 7 bases identical to TRBD2. CDR1 is SGHRS and CDR2 is YFSETQ in the germline V gene. The V gene end was trimmed by 4 bases and the J gene end by 4 bases; junction bases not matched to a gene: 6. The CDR3 loop spans 14 amino acids. The CDR3 loop reads CASSLSGIADTQYF. CDR3 DNA sequence: TGCGCCAGCAGCCTGAGCGGGATCGCAGATACGCAGTATTTT.

This chain uses TRBV7-2 with TRBJ1-2; 8 positions agree with TRBD1. The CDR3 length is 15 residues. Trimming removed 4 bases from V and 3 bases from J; junction bases left unmatched: 7. Germline V CDR1 and CDR2: SGHTA, FQGNSA. The CDR3 region is CASSSGQGNYYGYTF. DNA for the CDR3: TGTGCCAGCAGCTCCGGACAGGGCAATTACTATGGCTACACCTTC.

The chain recombines TRBV7-9 with TRBJ2-3, with D possibly matching TRBD2 (7 bases). Trimming removed 4 bases at V and 4 bases at J, with 15 bases between. Per germline, CDR1 SEHNR and CDR2 FQNEAQ (reference sequence). The CDR3 runs 15 residues. CDR3 DNA: TGTGCCAGCAGCTCAGACGCGGGGGCCTCAGATACGCAGTATTTT. This gives the protein CASSSDAGASDTQYF.

The CDR3 DNA reads as TGTGCCAGTAGTACGCGGGGGGAAAGCTATGGCTACACCTTC. Translating it yields CASSTRGESYGYTF. This sequence joins TRBV19 and TRBJ1-2; D is possibly TRBD1 (5 bases). V lost 4 bases, J lost 4 bases, and 13 bases lay in between. CDR3 size: 14 residues. The germline CDR1 and CDR2 sequences are LNHDA and SQIVND (reference sequence).

The chain is built from TRBV13 and TRBJ1-2, with D unresolved. V lost 0 bases and J lost 4, with 9 bases in between. The CDR3 sequence is 14 residues long. Looked up from germline, CDR1 is PRHDT and CDR2 is FYEKMQ (reference sequence). The CDR3 loop reads CASSLGSPFYGYTF. DNA of the CDR3: TGTGCCAGCAGCTTAGGTTCTCCCTTCTATGGCTACACCTTC.

The chain employs TRBV29-1 and TRBJ2-3, with D possibly TRBD1 on 6 matching bases. Germline assignment: CDR1 SQVTM and CDR2 ANQGSEA. This CDR3 comprises 13 residues. V was shortened by 5 bases and J by 2 bases, with 11 bases between the two germline ends. The CDR3 loop reads CSVNGQNTDTQYF. As DNA, the CDR3 is TGCAGCGTTAATGGACAGAACACAGATACGCAGTATTTT.

In the case of this clone: At one boundary the junction diverges from the germline segment, which might be a read error. The chain joins TRBV9 to TRBJ2-5; 9 bases fit TRBD1. The CDR3 has 15 amino acids. The germline gives CDR1 SGDLS, CDR2 YYNGEE. The CDR3 DNA is TGTGCCAGCAGCGTAAGGGACAGGGAACGGGAGAACCAGTACTTC. This codes for CASSVRDRERENQYF.

The chain combines TRBV9 with TRBJ2-2; D unresolved. The CDR3 sequence is 12 residues long. Germline V gene sequence: CDR1 SGDLS, CDR2 YYNGEE. Trimming took 4 bases from V and 5 from J, leaving 6 bases between them. The CDR3 nucleotides are TGTGCCAGCAGCACCGCGACCGGGGAGCTGTTTTTT. Protein product: CASSTATGELFF.

The chain joins TRBV29-1 to TRBJ1-1, with 10 bases aligning to TRBD1. With 6 bases clipped from V and 1 base from J, the junction kept 2 bases outside the gene matches. The germline V gene encodes CDR1 SQVTM and CDR2 ANQGSEA. There are 13 residues in the CDR3. CDR3 nucleotide sequence: TGCAGCGTCCGGGACAGGGGGAACACTGAAGCTTTCTTT. Amino acids: CSVRDRGNTEAFF.

The V call is TRBV15, the J call TRBJ1-6, with TRBD1 as a possible D gene (6 bases). The CDR3 is 21 residues long. Per germline, CDR1 LNHNV and CDR2 YYDKDF (reference sequence). Trimming left V 2 bases short and J 3 bases short, with 26 bases between. The CDR3 is CATSRRGQQGLGVDYNSPLHF. As DNA, the CDR3 is TGTGCCACCAGCAGAAGAGGACAGCAAGGTCTGGGGGTGGACTATAATTCACCCCTCCACTTT.

The chain is built from TRBV6-6 and TRBJ1-1; D unresolved. This CDR3 contains 13 residues. Germline V lookup: CDR1 MNHNY, CDR2 SVGAGI (reference sequence). V lost 0 bases and J 8 bases, leaving 10 bases between the germline ends. Here the CDR3 DNA reads TGTGCCAGCAGTTACTCGAGGGTGTCCGAAGCTTTCTTT. It encodes CASSYSRVSEAFF.

The chain has TRBV4-3 and TRBJ2-2; D may be TRBD2 (5 bases). CDR1 is LGHNA, CDR2 YSLEER, per germline. Trimming left V 4 bases short and J 4 bases short, with 13 bases between. The CDR3 runs to 15 residues. CDR3 sequence reads: CASSPSEEFTGELFF. CDR3 sequence (DNA): TGCGCCAGCAGCCCGTCGGAGGAATTCACCGGGGAGCTGTTTTTT.

The chain couples TRBV29-1 to TRBJ1-2; D is possibly TRBD1 (6 bases). The CDR3 spans 14 residues. CDR1 is SQVTM, CDR2 ANQGSEA, per germline. V lost 5 bases to trimming and J lost 5 bases, with 18 bases between them. CDR3 in amino acids: CSVFSPKGEYGYTF. CDR3 in DNA: TGCAGCGTTTTTTCCCCCAAGGGGGAGTATGGCTACACCTTC.

The V gene is TRBV18, the J gene TRBJ1-1; TRBD1 is a possible D gene (5 bases). Trimming cost V 6 bases and J 5 bases, with 22 bases left between them. The CDR3 extends over 16 amino acids. Germline V gene data show CDR1 as KGHSH and CDR2 as LQKENI. For the CDR3, the DNA is TGTGCCAGCTCTACCAGACAGATTAGGGAGGGAACTGAAGCTTTCTTT. It translates to CASSTRQIREGTEAFF.

In DNA, the CDR3 is TGTGCCAGCAGTCCCTATCTAGCGGGAGGGTACAATGAGCAGTTCTTC. Protein sequence: CASSPYLAGGYNEQFF. This chain joins TRBV27 and TRBJ2-1; 12 nucleotides match TRBD2. The CDR3 contains 16 residues. J was trimmed by 4 bases and V by 5 bases; bases with no gene match: 6. The V gene's germline CDR1 is MNHEY and CDR2 SMNVEV (reference sequence).

The chain carries TRBV5-1 and TRBJ2-3; D uncertain. Trimming removed 4 bases from V and 2 bases from J, with 5 bases in between. The CDR3 has 12 amino acids. The germline CDR1 and CDR2 sequences are SGHRS and YFSETQ. The CDR3 sequence is CASSQNTDTQYF. CDR3 DNA: TGCGCCAGCAGCCAAAACACAGATACGCAGTATTTT. The full variable domain, its missing parts supplied by reference TRBV5-1 and TRBJ2-3, is KAGVTQTPRYLIKTRGQQVTLSCSPISGHRSVSWYQQTPGQGLQFLFEYFSETQRNKGNFPGRFSGRQFSNSRSEMNVSTLELGDSALYLCASSQNTDTQYFGPGTRLTVL.

The chain couples TRBV4-1 to TRBJ1-2, with D possibly being TRBD1 (6 bases). Trimming left V 4 bases short and J 2 bases short, with 14 bases between. Germline CDR1 and CDR2: MGHRA and YSYEKL. This CDR3 region has 15 residues. Written as DNA, the CDR3 is TGCGCCAGCAGCCCCTCCCCCGGGACAAACTATGGCTACACCTTC. It specifies CASSPSPGTNYGYTF.

In DNA form, the CDR3 reads TGTGCCATCAGTGACGGAGCGGGAGATGTACATGAGCAGTTCTTC. Encoded protein: CAISDGAGDVHEQFF. The chain uses TRBV10-3 and TRBJ2-1, with 8 bases matching TRBD2. V gave up 3 bases and J gave up 8 bases; unmatched junction bases: 9. There are 15 residues in the CDR3. Germline assignment: CDR1 ENHRY and CDR2 SYGVKD.

The genes are TRBV12-5 and TRBJ2-1, with 7 positions matching TRBD1. With V trimmed by 4 bases and J by 6 bases, 9 bases remained unmatched. This CDR3 comprises 15 residues. Germline V CDR1 and CDR2: LGHNT, FRNRAP. CDR3 protein: CASGSTQTGINEQFF. The CDR3, as DNA: TGTGCTAGTGGTTCCACCCAGACAGGGATCAATGAGCAGTTCTTC.

The rearrangement links TRBV5-1 to TRBJ1-2; D gene ambiguous. This CDR3 comprises 13 residues. V was trimmed by 1 base and J by 3 bases, leaving 7 bases between them. Per the germline V gene, CDR1 is SGHRS and CDR2 is YFSETQ. The CDR3 protein is CASSLFTDYGYTF. The DNA of the CDR3 is TGCGCCAGCAGCTTGTTTACGGACTATGGCTACACCTTC.

This rearrangement joins TRBV7-9 to TRBJ2-1; D is possibly TRBD1 (6 bases). Germline V gives CDR1 SEHNR, CDR2 FQNEAQ (reference sequence). Trimming cost V 5 bases and J 4 bases, with 21 bases left between them. CDR3 length equals 17 residues. The CDR3 coding sequence is TGTGCCAGCAGCGACAGGCGTCCCGGGACACCTTACAATGAGCAGTTCTTC. Residues: CASSDRRPGTPYNEQFF.

Details on this clone: Different DNA sequences within this sample yield the same CDR3. This chain links TRBV9 with TRBJ2-2; no reliable D call. Germline CDR1 reads SGDLS; CDR2 reads YYNGEE. V shed 0 bases and J shed 6 bases, with 3 bases lying between them. CDR3 length: 12 residues. CDR3 loop: CASSVAAGELFF. CDR3 in DNA: TGTGCCAGCAGCGTAGCGGCCGGGGAGCTGTTTTTT.

The CDR3 region is CASSLDSRENQPQHF. DNA for the CDR3: TGTGCCAGCAGCTTGGACAGCCGAGAAAATCAGCCCCAGCATTTT. The chain links TRBV5-4 to TRBJ1-5; D unclear. CDR1 and CDR2 (germline): SGHNT, YYREEE (reference sequence). The V gene lost 0 bases and the J gene lost 4 bases, with 11 bases spanning the gap. The CDR3 sequence is 15 residues long.

This chain uses TRBV7-6 with TRBJ2-7, with a weak D call TRBD2 (5 bases). The CDR3 has 16 residues. The germline V and J ends were trimmed by 1 base and 2 bases, with 15 bases remaining between them. Germline loops: CDR1 SGHVS, CDR2 FNYEAQ. The CDR3 reads CASSLVSDYNAYEQYF. The CDR3 nucleotides read TGTGCCAGCAGCTTAGTGTCCGACTATAATGCCTACGAGCAGTACTTC.

This chain connects TRBV6-1 to TRBJ2-2; 9 bases are shared with TRBD1. V lost 8 bases, J lost 4 bases, and 8 bases stayed unmatched. The CDR3 spans 15 residues. Per germline, CDR1 MNHNS and CDR2 SASEGT. Written as DNA, the CDR3 is TGTGCCAGCGAGTTTGGGACAGGGTCCACCGGGGAGCTGTTTTTT. It specifies CASEFGTGSTGELFF.

The rearrangement links TRBV9 to TRBJ2-5; 8 bases align to TRBD2. Germline values: CDR1 SGDLS, CDR2 YYNGEE. Germline trimming cut 3 bases from V and 5 bases from J; bases unmatched to any gene: 9. The CDR3 runs 15 residues. CDR3 DNA: TGTGCCAGCAGCGACGGGACTAGTGTTATGGAGACCCAGTACTTC. Protein: CASSDGTSVMETQYF.